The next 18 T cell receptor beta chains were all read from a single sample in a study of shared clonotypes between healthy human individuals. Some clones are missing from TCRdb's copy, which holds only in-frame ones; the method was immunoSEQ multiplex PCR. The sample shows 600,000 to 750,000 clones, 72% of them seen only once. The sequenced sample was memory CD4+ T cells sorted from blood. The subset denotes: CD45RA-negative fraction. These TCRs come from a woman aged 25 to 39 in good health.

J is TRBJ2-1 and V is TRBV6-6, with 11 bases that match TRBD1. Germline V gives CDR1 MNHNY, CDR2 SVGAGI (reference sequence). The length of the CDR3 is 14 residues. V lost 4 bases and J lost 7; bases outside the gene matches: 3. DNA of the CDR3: TGTGCCAGCAGTTCCGGGACAGGGGGGAATGAGCAGTTCTTC. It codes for CASSSGTGGNEQFF.

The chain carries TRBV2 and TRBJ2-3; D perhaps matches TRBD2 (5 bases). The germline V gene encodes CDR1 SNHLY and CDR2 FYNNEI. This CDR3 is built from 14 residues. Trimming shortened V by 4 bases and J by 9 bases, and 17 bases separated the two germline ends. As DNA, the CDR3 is TGTGCCAGCAGTGTAGACGGGGTAGGGAACACGCAGTATTTT. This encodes CASSVDGVGNTQYF.

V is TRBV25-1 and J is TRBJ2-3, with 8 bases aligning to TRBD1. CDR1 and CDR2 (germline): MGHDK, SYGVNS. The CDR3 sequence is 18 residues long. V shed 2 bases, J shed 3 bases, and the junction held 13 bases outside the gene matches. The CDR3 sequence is CASSERTHPGQETDTQYF. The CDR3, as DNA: TGTGCCAGCAGTGAACGAACCCATCCGGGACAGGAAACAGATACGCAGTATTTT.

The CDR3 coding sequence is TGTGCCAGCAGTCCGACTAGCTTAGTGAGGAATGAGCAGTTCTTC. Translation gives CASSPTSLVRNEQFF. The V gene is TRBV28, the J gene TRBJ2-1, with 7 bases that match TRBD2. Germline values: CDR1 MDHEN, CDR2 SYDVKM. Trimming cost V 5 bases and J 7 bases; bases outside gene matches: 11. CDR3 length equals 15 residues.

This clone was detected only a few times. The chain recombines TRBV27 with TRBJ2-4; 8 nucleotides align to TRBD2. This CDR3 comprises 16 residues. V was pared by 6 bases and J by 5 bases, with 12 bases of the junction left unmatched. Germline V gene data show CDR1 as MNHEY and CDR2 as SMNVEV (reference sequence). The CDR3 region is CASSPRASGYENIQYF. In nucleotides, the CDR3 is TGTGCCAGCAGCCCGAGGGCTAGCGGGTACGAAAACATTCAGTACTTC.

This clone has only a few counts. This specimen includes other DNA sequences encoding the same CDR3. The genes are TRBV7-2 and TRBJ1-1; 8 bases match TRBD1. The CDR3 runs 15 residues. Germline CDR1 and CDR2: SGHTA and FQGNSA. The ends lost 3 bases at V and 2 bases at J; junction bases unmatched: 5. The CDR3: CASSFGQGLNTEAFF. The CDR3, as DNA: TGTGCCAGCAGCTTCGGACAGGGCCTAAACACTGAAGCTTTCTTT.

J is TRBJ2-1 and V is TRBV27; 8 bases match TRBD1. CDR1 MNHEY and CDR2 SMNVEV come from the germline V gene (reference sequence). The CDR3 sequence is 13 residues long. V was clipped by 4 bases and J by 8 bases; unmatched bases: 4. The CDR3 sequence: CASSWRQGYEQFF. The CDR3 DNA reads TGTGCCAGCAGTTGGAGACAGGGGTATGAGCAGTTCTTC.

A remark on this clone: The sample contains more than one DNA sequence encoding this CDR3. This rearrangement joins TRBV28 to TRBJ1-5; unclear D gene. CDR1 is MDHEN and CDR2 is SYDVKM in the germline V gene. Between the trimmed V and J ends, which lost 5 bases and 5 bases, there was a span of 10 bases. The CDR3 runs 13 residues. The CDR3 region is CASSPYSDQPQHF. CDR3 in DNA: TGTGCCAGCAGTCCCTATTCAGATCAGCCCCAGCATTTT.

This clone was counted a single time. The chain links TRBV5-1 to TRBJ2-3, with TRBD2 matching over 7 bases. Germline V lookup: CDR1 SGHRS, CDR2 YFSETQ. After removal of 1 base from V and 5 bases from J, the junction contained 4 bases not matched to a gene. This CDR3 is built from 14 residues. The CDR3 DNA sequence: TGCGCCAGCAGCTTGACTAGCGTAGGAGATACGCAGTATTTT. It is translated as CASSLTSVGDTQYF.

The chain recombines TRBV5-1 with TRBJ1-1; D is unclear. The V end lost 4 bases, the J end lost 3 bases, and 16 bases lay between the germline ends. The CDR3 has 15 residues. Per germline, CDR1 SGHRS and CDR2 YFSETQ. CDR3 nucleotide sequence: TGCGCCAGCAGCCTAAAGACGGGGTGGGACACTGAAGCTTTCTTT. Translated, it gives CASSLKTGWDTEAFF.

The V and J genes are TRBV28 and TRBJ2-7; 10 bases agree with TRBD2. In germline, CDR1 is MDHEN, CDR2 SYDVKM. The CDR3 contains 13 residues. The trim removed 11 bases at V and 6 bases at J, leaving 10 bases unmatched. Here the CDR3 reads CALGAGGPSEQYF. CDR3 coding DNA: TGTGCCTTAGGAGCGGGAGGGCCCTCCGAGCAGTACTTC.

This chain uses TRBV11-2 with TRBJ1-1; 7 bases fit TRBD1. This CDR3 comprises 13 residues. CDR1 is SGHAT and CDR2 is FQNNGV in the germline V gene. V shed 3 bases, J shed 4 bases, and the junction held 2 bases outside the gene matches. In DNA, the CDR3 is TGTGCCAGCAGCTTCACAGGGGCCACTGAAGCTTTCTTT. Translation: CASSFTGATEAFF.

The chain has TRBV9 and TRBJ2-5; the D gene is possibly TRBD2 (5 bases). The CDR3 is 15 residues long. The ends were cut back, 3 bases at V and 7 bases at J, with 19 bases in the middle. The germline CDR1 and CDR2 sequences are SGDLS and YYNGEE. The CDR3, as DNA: TGTGCCAGCAGCGCCATGGGGTCGGGGATCGGGACCCAGTACTTC. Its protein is CASSAMGSGIGTQYF. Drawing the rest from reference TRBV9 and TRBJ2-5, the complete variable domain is DSGVTQTPKHLITATGQRVTLRCSPRSGDLSVYWYQQSLDQGLQFLIQYYNGEERAKGNILERFSAQQFPDLHSELNLSSLELGDSALYFCASSAMGSGIGTQYFGPGTRLLVL.

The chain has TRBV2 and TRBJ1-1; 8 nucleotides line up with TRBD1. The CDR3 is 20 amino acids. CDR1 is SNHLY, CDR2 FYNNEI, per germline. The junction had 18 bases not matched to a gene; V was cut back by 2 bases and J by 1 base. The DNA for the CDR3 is TGTGCCAGCAGTGAATCTCCCTTCCCAGGGGGCGGTCGTGCGAACACTGAAGCTTTCTTT. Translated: CASSESPFPGGGRANTEAFF.

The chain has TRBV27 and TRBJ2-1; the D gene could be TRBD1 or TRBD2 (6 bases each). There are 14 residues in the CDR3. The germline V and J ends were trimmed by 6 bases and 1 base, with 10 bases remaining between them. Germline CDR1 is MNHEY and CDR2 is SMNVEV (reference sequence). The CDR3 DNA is TGTGCCAGCAGGGAAGGGGGGTCCTACAATGAGCAGTTCTTC. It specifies CASREGGSYNEQFF.

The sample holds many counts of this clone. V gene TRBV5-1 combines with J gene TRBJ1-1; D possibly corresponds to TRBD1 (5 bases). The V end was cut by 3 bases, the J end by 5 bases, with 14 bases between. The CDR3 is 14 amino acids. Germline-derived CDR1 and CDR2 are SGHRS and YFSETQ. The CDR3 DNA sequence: TGCGCCAGCAGCTACGTTCGGGGGTCAACTGAAGCTTTCTTT. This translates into CASSYVRGSTEAFF.

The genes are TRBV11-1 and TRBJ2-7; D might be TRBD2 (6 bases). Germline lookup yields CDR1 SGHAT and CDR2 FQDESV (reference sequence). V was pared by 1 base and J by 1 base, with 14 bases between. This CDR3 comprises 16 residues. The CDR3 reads CASSLGGGEVSYEQYF. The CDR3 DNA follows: TGTGCCAGCAGCTTAGGCGGTGGGGAGGTATCCTACGAGCAGTACTTC.

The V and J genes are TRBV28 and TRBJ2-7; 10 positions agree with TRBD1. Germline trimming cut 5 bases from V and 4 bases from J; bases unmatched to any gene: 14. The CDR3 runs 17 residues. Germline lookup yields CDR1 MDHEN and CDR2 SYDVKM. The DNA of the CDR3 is TGTGCCAGCAGTACCTACCCGGGACAGGGGTGGCTGTACGAGCAGTACTTC. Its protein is CASSTYPGQGWLYEQYF.